Listed below are T cell receptor beta chains from one sample, sequenced in a study of cytomegalovirus exposure and HLA in healthy donors. Produced via immunoSEQ multiplex PCR; TCRdb's table is partial and in-frame only. The sample lists around 180,000 clones; 85% were seen once. The sequencing sample was made of PBMCs. The origin of the receptors is a boy aged 2 to 9 in good health and CMV-seronegative. Both conserved end residues are part of each CDR3. A D gene is named only where the DNA matches it firmly. Expanded clones get a size class; other rows say once, few or many, or leave the size out.

clone_size j_call d_call v_call cdr3_nt cdr3_aa
- TRBJ1-2 - TRBV25-1 TGTGCCAGCAGTGAAAGCCAAGTGCACTATGGCTACACCTTC CASSESQVHYGYTF
- TRBJ2-5 TRBD2 TRBV5-1 TGCGCCAGCAGCTTGCCAGCGGGGGGGCCAATGGAGACCCAGTACTTC CASSLPAGGPMETQYF
medium-sized TRBJ2-5 TRBD2 TRBV6-6 TGTGCCAGCAGCCCACTAGCGGTGCCGAGGGAGACCCAGTACTTC CASSPLAVPRETQYF
- TRBJ2-2 TRBD2 TRBV7-9 TGTGCCAGCACTATAAAGGCTAGCGGGGTAACCGGGGAGCTGTTTTTT CASTIKASGVTGELFF
- TRBJ2-3 TRBD1 TRBV4-1 TGCGCCAGCAGCCCGAGCTCCGGGACAGGAACAGATACGCAGTATTTT CASSPSSGTGTDTQYF
- TRBJ1-6 TRBD1 TRBV19 TGTGCCAGTAGTGGACAGGCTCAAGATAATTCACCCCTCCACTTT CASSGQAQDNSPLHF
- TRBJ1-1 - TRBV4-1 TGCGCCAGCAGCCAAGAGGGGCGCCGAAGGGGCACTGAAGCTTTCTTT CASSQEGRRRGTEAFF
- TRBJ1-5 TRBD1 TRBV5-8 TGTGCCAGCAGCTTGGGACCGGGACAGGGGTTTGTTAGCAATCAGCCCCAGCATTTT CASSLGPGQGFVSNQPQHF
few TRBJ1-3 - TRBV15 TGTGCCACCAGCAGATTTACGACAGGTGCTCTCTCTGGAAACACCATATATTTT CATSRFTTGALSGNTIYF
- TRBJ2-1 - TRBV6-1 TGTGCCAGCAGTAACATGGGACACTACAATGAGCAGTTCTTC CASSNMGHYNEQFF
- TRBJ1-5 TRBD1 TRBV29-1 TGCAGCAGTAGGTCCCGGGACAGTTCTATGCCCCAGCATCAACATTTT CSSRSRDSSMPQHQHF
- TRBJ1-1 - TRBV28 TGTGCCAGCAGTCGGAGAGTGACAGGTCGACACACTGAAGCTTTCTTT CASSRRVTGRHTEAFF
- TRBJ1-1 - TRBV13 TGTGCCAGCAGCTTAGGAGCTGAGAACACTGAAGCTTTCTTT CASSLGAENTEAFF
- TRBJ1-6 - TRBV6-1 TGTGCCAGCAGTGAAGTTCAGAATAATTCACCCCTCCACTTT CASSEVQNNSPLHF
- TRBJ1-1 TRBD1 TRBV6-1 TGTGCCAGCTACCGACAGGGGACTGAAGCTTTCTTT CASYRQGTEAFF
once TRBJ1-1 - TRBV25-1 TGTGCCAGCAGTCCGACAGGTAATCCCAGGAACACTGAAGCTTTCTTT CASSPTGNPRNTEAFF
- TRBJ1-5 - TRBV2 TGTGCCAGCACTGACTCACGGAGGGTCAATCAGCCCCAGCATTTT CASTDSRRVNQPQHF
- TRBJ1-5 - TRBV28 TGTGCCAGCACTGGGGGACTGGGCCAGCCCCAGCATTTT CASTGGLGQPQHF
- TRBJ2-5 - TRBV6-1 TGTGCCAGCAGTGAACGGGTTCGGGAGACCCAGTACTTC CASSERVRETQYF
few TRBJ2-1 TRBD2 TRBV5-1 TGCGCCAGCAGCATAACTAGCGGGAGTCTAAATGAGCAGTTCTTC CASSITSGSLNEQFF
few TRBJ2-5 TRBD2 TRBV7-8 TGTGCCAGCACAGATGGACTAGCGGGAGGTATAAAGGAGACCCAGTACTTC CASTDGLAGGIKETQYF
- TRBJ2-7 TRBD1 TRBV7-9 TGTTCCAGCACCCTAGGGGGACAGGGCTACGAGCAGTACTTC CSSTLGGQGYEQYF
- TRBJ2-7 - TRBV2 TGTGCCAGCAGTCCGAAGCTCGAGCAGTACTTC CASSPKLEQYF
- TRBJ2-1 - TRBV10-3 TGTGCCATCAGTGAGCGGGGTGAGGGGACTTACAATGAGCAGTTCTTC CAISERGEGTYNEQFF
- TRBJ1-5 - TRBV6-6 TGTGCCAGTGGGGCGTGCCGGGGGTGCAATCAGCCCCAGCATTTT CASGACRGCNQPQHF
- TRBJ2-7 - TRBV5-1 TGCGCCAGCAGCTTGGAGCTAGCTGTCAACTACGAGCAGTACTTC CASSLELAVNYEQYF
- TRBJ2-1 TRBD2 TRBV5-8 TGTGCCAGCAGCTCCGGACTAGCGGGAGTGCTGGATGAGCAGTTCTTC CASSSGLAGVLDEQFF
- TRBJ1-3 - TRBV5-1 TGCGCCAGCAGCCTTTCGGGGAGCGGAAACACCATATATTTT CASSLSGSGNTIYF
- TRBJ2-7 - TRBV5-3 TGTGCCAGAAGTCCTCCAGGGGTACTCGAGCAGTACTTC CARSPPGVLEQYF
- TRBJ1-5 - TRBV6-1 TGTGCCAGCAGTGTACAACAGCCCTACCAGCCCCAGCATTTT CASSVQQPYQPQHF
- TRBJ2-4 TRBD1 TRBV15 TGTGCCACCAGCACCACACAGGGGGACGCAAACATTCGGTACTTC CATSTTQGDANIRYF
- TRBJ1-1 - TRBV29-1 TGCAGCGTTGTCGGGGGTCCTACCATGAACACTGAAGCTTTCTTT CSVVGGPTMNTEAFF
- TRBJ2-6 - TRBV6-4 TGTGCCAGCAGCTCTCACAGTAGCTCTGGGGCCAACGTCCTGACTTTC CASSSHSSSGANVLTF
- TRBJ2-3 - TRBV10-3 TGTGCCATCAGAACCCTTAATCTAACGCGGGATACGCAGTATTTT CAIRTLNLTRDTQYF
once TRBJ1-3 TRBD1 TRBV5-5 TGTGCCAGCAGCTGGTCCACAGGGGGCGGAGGAAACACCATATATTTT CASSWSTGGGGNTIYF
- TRBJ1-1 - TRBV18 TGTGCCAGCTCACCACCGGGAGCCATGAACACTGAAGCTTTCTTT CASSPPGAMNTEAFF
once TRBJ1-1 TRBD1 TRBV2 TGTGCCAGCAGATTGGGACAGGGGATAACTGAAGCTTTCTTT CASRLGQGITEAFF
- TRBJ1-3 - TRBV7-8 TGTGCCAGCAGCTTAAAGAGGGTAACAGGGCGTAGAAACACCATATATTTT CASSLKRVTGRRNTIYF
few TRBJ2-2 TRBD2 TRBV27 TGTGCCAGCAGTTTCCTACGACTAGCGGGAAACACCGGGGAGCTGTTTTTT CASSFLRLAGNTGELFF
- TRBJ1-4 - TRBV5-6 TGTGCCAGCAGCTTGGGGCAGGGTAAAGAAAAACTGTTTTTT CASSLGQGKEKLFF
- TRBJ1-1 - TRBV7-9 TGTGCCAGCGGACTTACCAGAAGCGCTTTCTTT CASGLTRSAFF
- TRBJ1-5 - TRBV29-1 TGCAGCGCTAAGGACTCCGGGCCCCAGCATTTT CSAKDSGPQHF
- TRBJ2-6 - TRBV11-3 TGTGCCAGCAGCCTAAGTAGCTCTGGGGCCAACGTCCTGACTTTC CASSLSSSGANVLTF
- TRBJ1-2 - TRBV27 TGTGCCAGCAGTTCCTCTCCCAGGCGAGATGGCTACACCTTC CASSSSPRRDGYTF
- TRBJ1-1 - TRBV29-1 TGCAGCGTTCAAAGACAGAGAAACACTGAAGCTTTCTTT CSVQRQRNTEAFF
once TRBJ2-7 - TRBV27 TGTGCCAGCAGTTCAAACGGACTGTCCTACGAGCAGTACTTC CASSSNGLSYEQYF
- TRBJ2-7 TRBD2 TRBV27 TGTGCCAGCACCAAATCTAGCGGGAGTTTGTCCTACGAGCAGTACTTC CASTKSSGSLSYEQYF
- TRBJ1-1 TRBD1 TRBV2 TGTGCCAGCAGTAGACAGGGGGCGCGGACTGAAGCTTTCTTT CASSRQGARTEAFF
- TRBJ1-1 - TRBV28 TGTGCCAGCAGCCTCTTGGGAGCTACTGAAGCTTTCTTT CASSLLGATEAFF
- TRBJ2-1 - TRBV29-1 TGCAGCGGTTGCAGGGTCGGTGACTACAATGAGCAGTTCTTC CSGCRVGDYNEQFF
once TRBJ2-1 - TRBV5-1 TGCGCCAGCAGCTTGGAAGGGGTCGATGAGCAGTTCTTC CASSLEGVDEQFF
- TRBJ1-1 - TRBV4-1 TGCGCCAGCAGCCACCCAGGGTTAGGCACTGAAGCTTTCTTT CASSHPGLGTEAFF
- TRBJ2-7 - TRBV5-1 TGCGCCAGCAGCTTGGCCCTCAGGAACTGGTCCGAGCAGTACTTC CASSLALRNWSEQYF